The 21 T cell receptor beta chains below all came from one sample that was sequenced in a study of T cells in Graves' hyperthyroidism and ophthalmopathy. Authors of the study amplified TCR beta CDR3 regions from RNA transcripts. First-round RT-PCR targeting the TCR CDR3 was performed with the HTBI primer set. One entry per CDR3 protein, called by TCRdb with MiXCR from the multiplex PCR reads. The repertoire holds approximately 720,000 distinct CDR3 sequences, with over 15% as singletons. The specimen sequenced was blood. The receptors were gathered from a woman in her forties or fifties with Graves' hyperthyroidism that later progressed to Graves' ophthalmopathy.

In this sample, this clonotype turned up many times. V usage is TRBV10-3 and J usage is TRBJ2-3; unclear D gene. CDR3 length equals 14 residues. The V gene lost 2 bases and the J gene lost 4 bases, with 10 bases spanning the gap. Germline values: CDR1 ENHRY, CDR2 SYGVKD. In DNA form, the CDR3 reads TGTGCCATCAGTGAGGGGATAGTTCCAGATACGCAGTATTTT. As protein: CAISEGIVPDTQYF.

This clonotype was recorded at least ten times. CDR3 sequence: CACETGQGHGYTF. CDR3 DNA: TGTGCCTGTGAAACGGGACAGGGGCATGGCTACACCTTC. The V gene is TRBV30, the J gene TRBJ1-2, with 10 bases fitting TRBD1. The CDR3 spans 13 residues. V lost 6 bases, J lost 6 bases, and 7 bases stayed unmatched. Germline lookup yields CDR1 GTSNPN and CDR2 SVGIG (reference sequence).

The V gene is TRBV12-5, the J gene TRBJ2-5; D is ambiguous. V gave up 5 bases and J gave up 4 bases, with 14 bases separating them. The CDR3 extends over 14 amino acids. Germline loops: CDR1 LGHNT, CDR2 FRNRAP. The CDR3 region has the DNA TGTGCTAGTGGTGGAATACAGAAAAGAGAGACCCAGTACTTC. Its protein product is CASGGIQKRETQYF.

Ten or more counts support this clonotype. The chain combines TRBV7-2 with TRBJ2-7; 10 bases are a match to TRBD2. The CDR3 runs 16 residues. Germline values: CDR1 SGHTA, CDR2 FQGNSA. After removal of 5 bases from V and 3 bases from J, the junction contained 10 bases not matched to a gene. This CDR3 reads CASSQWASGGHYEQYF. The CDR3, as DNA: TGTGCCAGCAGCCAGTGGGCTAGCGGGGGACACTACGAGCAGTACTTC. The whole variable domain, remainder taken from reference TRBV7-2 and TRBJ2-7, is GAGVSQSPSNKVTEKGKDVELRCDPISGHTALYWYRQSLGQGLEFLIYFQGNSAPDKSGLPSDRFSAERTGGSVSTLTIQRTQQEDSAVYLCASSQWASGGHYEQYFGPGTRLTVT.

This clonotype has only a few counts. V and J are TRBV29-1 and TRBJ1-3, with 10 bases matching TRBD1. V lost 0 bases, J lost 0 bases, and 8 bases stayed unmatched. The CDR3 is 18 residues long. Per germline, CDR1 SQVTM and CDR2 ANQGSEA. The CDR3 DNA follows: TGCAGCGTTGAAGATAAGTCGGACAGGGGGTACTCTGGAAACACCATATATTTT. Translated: CSVEDKSDRGYSGNTIYF. The whole variable domain, filled in from reference TRBV29-1 and TRBJ1-3, reads SAVISQKPSRDICQRGTSLTIQCQVDSQVTMMFWYRQQPGQSLTLIATANQGSEATYESGFVIDKFPISRPNLTFSTLTVSNMSPEDSSIYLCSVEDKSDRGYSGNTIYFGEGSWLTVV.

This clonotype was picked up many times. This chain uses TRBV12-3 or TRBV12-4 with TRBJ2-5, with D possibly TRBD2 on 6 matching bases. The CDR3 sequence is 15 residues long. V was shortened by 4 bases and J by 10 bases, with 22 bases between the two germline ends. The CDR3 bases are TGTGCCAGCAGTTGGAGGGCAGGAGCCTCCGGGAGCCAGTACTTC. Its protein product is CASSWRAGASGSQYF.

About this clonotype: The germline gene is not matched at one end of the junction; a read error may be the cause. The V call is TRBV12-3 or TRBV12-4, the J call TRBJ2-7; D tentatively fits TRBD1 or TRBD2 (5 bases each). The CDR3 is 14 residues long. The CDR3 bases are TGTGCCAGCAGTTTTAGGGACGGAACCTACGAGCAGTGCTTC. The encoded protein is CASSFRDGTYEQCF.

This clonotype was observed a handful of times. The gene calls are TRBV20-1 and TRBJ1-1; 7 nucleotides line up with TRBD1. Germline CDR1 is DFQATT and CDR2 is SNEGSKA (reference sequence). V gave up 4 bases and J gave up 6 bases; unmatched junction bases: 11. The CDR3 spans 14 residues. CDR3: CSANPGQRHAEAFF. The CDR3 bases are TGCAGTGCTAACCCGGGACAGCGTCACGCTGAAGCTTTCTTT.

This rearrangement joins TRBV24-1 to TRBJ2-6, with no clear D. The CDR3 covers 12 residues. Deletions cut 9 bases from V and 0 bases from J, with 2 bases between. Germline CDR1 reads KGHDR; CDR2 reads SFDVKD. CDR3 loop: CATRSGANVLTF. DNA for the CDR3: TGTGCCACCCGCTCTGGGGCCAACGTCCTGACTTTC.

This clonotype was counted at least ten times. CDR3 coding DNA: TGTGCCAGCAGCGTATCATCTAGCGGGGGGTGGACTACTAGCACAGATACGCAGTATTTT. It encodes CASSVSSSGGWTTSTDTQYF. The rearrangement links TRBV9 to TRBJ2-3; 11 bases agree with TRBD2. Germline CDR1 and CDR2: SGDLS and YYNGEE. CDR3 length: 20 amino acids. The ends lost 1 base at V and 0 bases at J; junction bases unmatched: 13.

This clonotype occurred many times. CDR3 sequence reads: CASSYDRAGTEAFF. CDR3 coding DNA: TGCGCCAGCAGCTATGACAGGGCTGGCACTGAAGCTTTCTTT. This sequence joins TRBV5-1 and TRBJ1-1, with 7 nucleotides matching TRBD1. Germline CDR1 and CDR2: SGHRS and YFSETQ. V lost 3 bases to trimming and J lost 4 bases; unmatched junction nucleotides: 6. The CDR3 totals 14 residues.

This chain uses TRBV4-1 with TRBJ2-1, with 11 bases matching TRBD2. With V trimmed by 2 bases and J by 3 bases, 6 bases remained unmatched. The CDR3 runs to 17 residues. Germline V gene data show CDR1 as MGHRA and CDR2 as YSYEKL. The CDR3 loop reads CASSQQGLAELYNEQFF. CDR3 DNA: TGCGCCAGCAGCCAACAGGGACTAGCGGAGCTCTACAATGAGCAGTTCTTC.

This clonotype was recorded at least ten times. The chain recombines TRBV14 with TRBJ2-7; 8 nucleotides agree with TRBD2. There are 16 residues in the CDR3. Germline loops: CDR1 SGHDN, CDR2 FVKESK. Trimming at V came to 4 bases and at J to 4 bases, leaving 12 bases not matched to a gene. CDR3 loop: CASSPEPGLVSYEQYF. The CDR3 DNA sequence: TGTGCCAGCAGCCCCGAACCGGGACTAGTCTCTTACGAGCAGTACTTC.

This clonotype came up a few times. The gene calls are TRBV7-9 and TRBJ2-3; 12 bases match TRBD1. The CDR3 contains 19 residues. Germline values: CDR1 SEHNR, CDR2 FQNEAQ (reference sequence). The J segment lost 0 bases and the V segment lost 4 bases, leaving 11 bases of the junction unmatched. The CDR3 DNA reads as TGTGCCAGCAGCTCAGCGGGTCGGGACAGGGGGCGCAGCACAGATACGCAGTATTTT. Translating it yields CASSSAGRDRGRSTDTQYF.

This clonotype was picked up many times. This chain uses TRBV5-1 with TRBJ2-5, with a weak D call TRBD1 (5 bases). Germline V CDR1 and CDR2: SGHRS, YFSETQ. The CDR3 has 14 amino acids. Trimming stripped 0 bases from V and 1 base from J, with 7 bases between. In nucleotides, the CDR3 is TGCGCCAGCAGCTTGGGGGGCCGCCAAGAGACCCAGTACTTC. As protein: CASSLGGRQETQYF. The full variable domain, its missing parts supplied by reference TRBV5-1 and TRBJ2-5, is KAGVTQTPRYLIKTRGQQVTLSCSPISGHRSVSWYQQTPGQGLQFLFEYFSETQRNKGNFPGRFSGRQFSNSRSEMNVSTLELGDSALYLCASSLGGRQETQYFGPGTRLLVL.

There are a few counts of this clonotype. The V call is TRBV6-1, the J call TRBJ1-2; D remains ambiguous. Germline V lookup: CDR1 MNHNS, CDR2 SASEGT. The CDR3 length is 12 residues. Trimming shortened V by 7 bases and J by 6 bases, and 12 bases separated the two germline ends. CDR3: CASTTGGNGYTF. DNA of the CDR3: TGTGCCAGCACCACGGGAGGGAATGGCTACACCTTC.

Many counts were recorded for this clonotype. V is TRBV6-5 and J is TRBJ2-7; weak D call: TRBD1 (6 bases). Deletions cut 0 bases from V and 5 bases from J, with 11 bases between. Germline V gene lookup returns CDR1 MNHEY and CDR2 SVGAGI. The CDR3 runs 14 residues. The CDR3 coding sequence is TGTGCCAGCAGTTACTCGAGGGGGATGGACGAGCAGTACTTC. This codes for CASSYSRGMDEQYF.

This clonotype occurred a few times. This chain connects TRBV9 to TRBJ1-4, with D unresolved. Trimming removed 3 bases at V and 0 bases at J, with 6 bases between. Germline CDR1 SGDLS, CDR2 YYNGEE. The CDR3 is 14 residues long. DNA for the CDR3: TGTGCCAGCAGCGGGGATGCAACTAATGAAAAACTGTTTTTT. Encoded protein: CASSGDATNEKLFF.

Note on this clonotype: One base away lies a much larger clone, so this may be a sequencing read error. The chain links TRBV7-6 to TRBJ2-3; TRBD1 matches 7 bases. CDR3 length: 15 residues. V lost 1 base, J lost 5 bases, and 6 bases stayed unmatched. CDR1 SGHVS and CDR2 FNYEAQ come from the germline V gene. The DNA for the CDR3 is TGTGCCAGCAGCTTAGAACAGGGGATTAGAGATACGCAGTATTTT. It yields the protein CASSLEQGIRDTQYF.

This clonotype was observed a handful of times. The V and J genes are TRBV12-3 or TRBV12-4 and TRBJ2-2, with D perhaps TRBD2 (5 bases). Trimming shortened V by 6 bases and J by 4 bases, and 9 bases separated the two germline ends. The CDR3 runs 13 residues. The CDR3 sequence is CASSAAGTGELFF. CDR3 DNA: TGTGCCAGCAGCGCCGCGGGCACCGGGGAGCTGTTTTTT.

The V gene is TRBV6-1, the J gene TRBJ2-7; TRBD1 might be the D (6 bases). From germline, CDR1 is MNHNS and CDR2 SASEGT. This CDR3 region has 12 residues. Trimming cost V 4 bases and J 6 bases, with 10 bases left between them. The CDR3 loop is CASSVTGTEQYF. In DNA, the CDR3 is TGTGCCAGCAGTGTAACAGGGACCGAGCAGTACTTC.